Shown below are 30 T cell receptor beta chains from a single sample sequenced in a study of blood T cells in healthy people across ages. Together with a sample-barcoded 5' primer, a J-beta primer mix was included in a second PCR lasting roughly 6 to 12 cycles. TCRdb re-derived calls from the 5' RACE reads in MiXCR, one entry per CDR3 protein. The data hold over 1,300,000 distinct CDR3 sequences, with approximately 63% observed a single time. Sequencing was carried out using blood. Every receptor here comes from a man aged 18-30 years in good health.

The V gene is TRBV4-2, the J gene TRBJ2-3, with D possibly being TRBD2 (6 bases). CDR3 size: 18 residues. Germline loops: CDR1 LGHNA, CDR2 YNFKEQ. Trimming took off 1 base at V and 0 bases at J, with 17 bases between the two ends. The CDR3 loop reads CASSQVGQGGTSTDTQYF. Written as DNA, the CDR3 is TGTGCCAGCAGCCAAGTCGGGCAAGGCGGGACTAGCACAGATACGCAGTATTTT.

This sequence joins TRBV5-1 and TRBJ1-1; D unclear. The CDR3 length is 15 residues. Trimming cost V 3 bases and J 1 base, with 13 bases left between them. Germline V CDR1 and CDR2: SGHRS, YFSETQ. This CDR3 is CASSSTVHRNTEAFF. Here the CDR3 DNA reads TGCGCCAGCAGCTCTACAGTACACCGGAACACTGAAGCTTTCTTT.

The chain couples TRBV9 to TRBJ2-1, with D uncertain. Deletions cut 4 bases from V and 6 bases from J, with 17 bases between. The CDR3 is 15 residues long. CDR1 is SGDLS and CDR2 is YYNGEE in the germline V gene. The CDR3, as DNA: TGTGCCAGCAGCATAGGAGATAGGCCCACCAATGAGCAGTTCTTC. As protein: CASSIGDRPTNEQFF.

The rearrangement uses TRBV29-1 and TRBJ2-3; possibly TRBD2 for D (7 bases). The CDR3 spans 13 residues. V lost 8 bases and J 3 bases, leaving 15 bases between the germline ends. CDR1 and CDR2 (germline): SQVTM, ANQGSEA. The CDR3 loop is CSSEGGRTDTQYF. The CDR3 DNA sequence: TGCAGCTCCGAGGGGGGGAGAACAGATACGCAGTATTTT.

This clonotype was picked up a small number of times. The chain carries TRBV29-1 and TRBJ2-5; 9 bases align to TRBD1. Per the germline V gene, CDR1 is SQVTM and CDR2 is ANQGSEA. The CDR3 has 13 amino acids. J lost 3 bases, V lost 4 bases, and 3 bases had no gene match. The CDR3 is CSVATGGEETQYF. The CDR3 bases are TGCAGCGTTGCGACAGGGGGAGAAGAGACCCAGTACTTC. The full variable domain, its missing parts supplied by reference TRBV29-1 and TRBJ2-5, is SAVISQKPSRDICQRGTSLTIQCQVDSQVTMMFWYRQQPGQSLTLIATANQGSEATYESGFVIDKFPISRPNLTFSTLTVSNMSPEDSSIYLCSVATGGEETQYFGPGTRLLVL.

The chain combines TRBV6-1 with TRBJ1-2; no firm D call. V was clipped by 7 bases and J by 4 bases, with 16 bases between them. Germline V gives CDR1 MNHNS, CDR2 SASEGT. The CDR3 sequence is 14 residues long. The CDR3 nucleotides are TGTGCCAGCACCACCTGGGATCCGAGCTATGGCTACACCTTC. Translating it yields CASTTWDPSYGYTF.

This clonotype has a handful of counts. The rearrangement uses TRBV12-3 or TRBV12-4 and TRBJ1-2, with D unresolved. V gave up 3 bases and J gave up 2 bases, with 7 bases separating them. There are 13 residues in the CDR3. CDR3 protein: CASSFKGNYGYTF. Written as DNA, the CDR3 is TGTGCCAGCAGTTTCAAAGGGAACTATGGCTACACCTTC.

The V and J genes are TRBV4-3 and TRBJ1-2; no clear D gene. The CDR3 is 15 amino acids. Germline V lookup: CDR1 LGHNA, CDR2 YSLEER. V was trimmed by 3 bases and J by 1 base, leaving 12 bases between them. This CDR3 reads CASSQKAGVNYGYTF. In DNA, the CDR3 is TGCGCCAGCAGCCAGAAGGCCGGGGTTAACTATGGCTACACCTTC.

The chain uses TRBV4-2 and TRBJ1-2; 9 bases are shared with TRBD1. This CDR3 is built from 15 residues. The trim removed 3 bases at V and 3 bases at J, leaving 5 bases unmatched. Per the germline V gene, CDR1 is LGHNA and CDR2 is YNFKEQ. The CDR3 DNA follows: TGTGCCAGCAGCCACCCGACAGGGGGGTACTATGGCTACACCTTC. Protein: CASSHPTGGYYGYTF.

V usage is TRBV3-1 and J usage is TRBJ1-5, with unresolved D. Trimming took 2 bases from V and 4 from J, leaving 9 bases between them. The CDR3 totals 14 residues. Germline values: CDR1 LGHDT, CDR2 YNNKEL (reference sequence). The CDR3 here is CASSQLLGNQPQHF. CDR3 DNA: TGTGCCAGCAGCCAATTACTGGGGAATCAGCCCCAGCATTTT.

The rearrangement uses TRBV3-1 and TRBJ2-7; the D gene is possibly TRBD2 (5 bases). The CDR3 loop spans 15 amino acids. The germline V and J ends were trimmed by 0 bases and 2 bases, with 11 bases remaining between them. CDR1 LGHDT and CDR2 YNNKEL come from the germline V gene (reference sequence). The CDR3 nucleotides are TGTGCCAGCAGCCAAGATATTAGCGCCACCTACGAGCAGTACTTC. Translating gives CASSQDISATYEQYF.

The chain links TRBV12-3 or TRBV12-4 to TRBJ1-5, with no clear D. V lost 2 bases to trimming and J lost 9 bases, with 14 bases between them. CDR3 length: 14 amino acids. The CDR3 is CASSLRSPGGPQHF. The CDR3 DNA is TGTGCCAGCAGTTTACGGTCTCCAGGCGGGCCCCAGCATTTT.

The CDR3 here is CASSYFKGWDEQYF. CDR3 coding DNA: TGTGCCAGCAGTTACTTCAAGGGTTGGGACGAGCAGTACTTC. This chain joins TRBV6-5 and TRBJ2-7; D is unclear. Germline V lookup: CDR1 MNHEY, CDR2 SVGAGI. V lost 1 base and J 5 bases, leaving 12 bases between the germline ends. The CDR3 contains 14 residues.

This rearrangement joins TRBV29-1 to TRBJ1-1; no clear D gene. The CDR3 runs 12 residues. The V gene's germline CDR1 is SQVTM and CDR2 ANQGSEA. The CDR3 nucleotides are TGCAGTGGAAGAAGAATGAACACTGAAGCTTTCTTT. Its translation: CSGRRMNTEAFF.

The CDR3 nucleotides read TGCAGCGCGACAGGGGAAGGCGAGCAGTACTTC. Its protein is CSATGEGEQYF. The genes are TRBV29-1 and TRBJ2-7; 8 positions match TRBD1. The ends lost 7 bases at V and 6 bases at J; junction bases unmatched: 5. The length of the CDR3 is 11 residues. Germline CDR1 reads SQVTM; CDR2 reads ANQGSEA.

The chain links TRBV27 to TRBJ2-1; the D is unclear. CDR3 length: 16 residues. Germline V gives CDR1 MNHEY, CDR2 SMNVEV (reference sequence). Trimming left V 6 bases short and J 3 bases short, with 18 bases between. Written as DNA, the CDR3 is TGTGCCAGCAGATCTAAAGTGGTCCCGAACTACAATGAGCAGTTCTTC. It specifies CASRSKVVPNYNEQFF.

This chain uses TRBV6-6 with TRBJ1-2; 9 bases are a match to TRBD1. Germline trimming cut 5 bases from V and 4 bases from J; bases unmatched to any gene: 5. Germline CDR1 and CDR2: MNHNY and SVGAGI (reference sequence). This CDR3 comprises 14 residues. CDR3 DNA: TGTGCCAGCAGTAACGACAGGGGGGTCTATGGCTACACCTTC. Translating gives CASSNDRGVYGYTF.

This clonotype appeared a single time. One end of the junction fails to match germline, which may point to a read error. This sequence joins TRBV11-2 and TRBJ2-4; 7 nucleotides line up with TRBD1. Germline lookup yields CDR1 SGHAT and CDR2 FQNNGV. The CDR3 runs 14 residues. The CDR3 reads CANSLGQVKNIQYF. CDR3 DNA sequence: TGTGCCAACAGCTTAGGACAGGTTAAAAACATTCAGTACTTC.

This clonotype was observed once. Here the CDR3 reads CASSGRGPGELFF. In DNA, the CDR3 is TGTGCCAGCAGCGGAAGGGGCCCCGGGGAGCTGTTTTTT. The V gene is TRBV12-3 or TRBV12-4, the J gene TRBJ2-2; TRBD1 is a possible D gene (5 bases). This CDR3 contains 13 residues. V lost 6 bases to trimming and J lost 6 bases, with 11 bases between them.

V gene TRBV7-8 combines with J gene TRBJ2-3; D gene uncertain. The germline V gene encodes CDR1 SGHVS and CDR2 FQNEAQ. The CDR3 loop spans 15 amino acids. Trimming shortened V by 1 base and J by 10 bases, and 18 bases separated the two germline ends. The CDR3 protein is CASSLDNWARFAQYF. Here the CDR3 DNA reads TGTGCCAGCAGCTTAGACAATTGGGCCAGGTTCGCGCAGTATTTT.

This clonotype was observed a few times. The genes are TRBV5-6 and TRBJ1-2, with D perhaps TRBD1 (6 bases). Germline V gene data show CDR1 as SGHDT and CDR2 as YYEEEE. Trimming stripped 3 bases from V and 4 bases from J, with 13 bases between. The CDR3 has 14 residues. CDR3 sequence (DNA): TGTGCCAGCAGCTGGACAGTAGGAACCTATGGCTACACCTTC. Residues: CASSWTVGTYGYTF.

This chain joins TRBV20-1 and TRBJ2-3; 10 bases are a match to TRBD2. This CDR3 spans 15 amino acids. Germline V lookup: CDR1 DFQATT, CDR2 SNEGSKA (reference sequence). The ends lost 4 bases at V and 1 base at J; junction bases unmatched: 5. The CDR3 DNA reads TGCAGTGCTACTAGCGGGGGAGGGGGCACAGATACGCAGTATTTT. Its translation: CSATSGGGGTDTQYF.

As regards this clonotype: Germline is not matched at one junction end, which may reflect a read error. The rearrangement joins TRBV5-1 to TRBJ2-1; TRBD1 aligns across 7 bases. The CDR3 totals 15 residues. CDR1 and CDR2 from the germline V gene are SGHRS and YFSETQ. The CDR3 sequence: CASSLIQGSYKEQFF. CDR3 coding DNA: TGCGCCAGCAGCTTGATACAGGGGTCCTACAAGGAGCAGTTCTTC.

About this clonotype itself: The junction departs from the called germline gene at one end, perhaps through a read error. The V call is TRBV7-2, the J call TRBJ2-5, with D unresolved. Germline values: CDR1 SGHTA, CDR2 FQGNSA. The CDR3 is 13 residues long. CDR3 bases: TGTGCCAGCAGCTTACTGGGTCAAGCGACCCAGTACTTC. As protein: CASSLLGQATQYF.

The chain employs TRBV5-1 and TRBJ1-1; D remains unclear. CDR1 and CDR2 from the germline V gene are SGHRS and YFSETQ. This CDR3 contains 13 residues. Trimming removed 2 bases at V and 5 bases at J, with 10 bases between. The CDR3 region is CASSFWFGTEAFF. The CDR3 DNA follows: TGCGCCAGCAGCTTTTGGTTCGGTACTGAAGCTTTCTTT.

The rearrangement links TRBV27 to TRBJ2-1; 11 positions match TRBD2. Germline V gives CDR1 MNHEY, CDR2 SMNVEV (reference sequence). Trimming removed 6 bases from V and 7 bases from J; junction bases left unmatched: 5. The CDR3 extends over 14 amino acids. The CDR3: CASRASGRQNEQFF. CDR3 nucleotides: TGTGCCAGCAGGGCTAGCGGGAGGCAGAATGAGCAGTTCTTC.

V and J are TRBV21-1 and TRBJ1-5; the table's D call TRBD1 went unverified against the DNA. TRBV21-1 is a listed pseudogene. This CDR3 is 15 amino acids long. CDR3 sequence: CASSKVQGRNQPQHF. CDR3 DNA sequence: TGTGCCAGCAGCAAAGTGCAGGGACGCAATCAGCCCCAGCATTTT.

The CDR3 sequence is CASSLEGQYNEQYF. The DNA for the CDR3 is TGTGCCAGCAGCTTAGAGGGACAGTACAATGAGCAGTACTTC. J is TRBJ2-1 and V is TRBV7-9; 7 bases map to TRBD1. The end of the DNA aligns better with TRBJ2-7, so the J call may be wrong. There are 14 residues in the CDR3. Germline lookup yields CDR1 SEHNR and CDR2 FQNEAQ (reference sequence).

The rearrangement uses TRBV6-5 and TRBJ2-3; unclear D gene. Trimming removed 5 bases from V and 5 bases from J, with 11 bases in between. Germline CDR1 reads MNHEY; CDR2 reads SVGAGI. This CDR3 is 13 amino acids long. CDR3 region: CASSPHRLDTQYF. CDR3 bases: TGTGCCAGCAGTCCCCATAGACTAGATACGCAGTATTTT.

The CDR3 sequence: CASSYLTKPREQYF. The DNA for the CDR3 is TGTGCCAGCAGCTACCTGACAAAGCCCCGCGAGCAGTACTTC. The chain recombines TRBV11-2 with TRBJ2-7; D is undetermined. CDR3 length: 14 residues. Germline CDR1 SGHAT, CDR2 FQNNGV. Trimming removed 4 bases at V and 6 bases at J, with 16 bases between.